These 3 T cell receptor beta chains share one sample of origin, sequenced in a study of shared clonotypes between healthy human individuals. The protocol was immunoSEQ multiplex PCR, while the TCRdb copy is restricted to in-frame clones and leaves out a portion. The repertoire holds 2 million to 2.5 million clones, with more than 85% as singletons. The specimen sequenced was naive CD4+ T cells from PBMCs. This sample's subset: CD45RA+ positively selected. Receptors were obtained from a man younger than 30 in good health. Some clones in this sample may be carry-over from other donors' samples.

The chain's CDR3 is CASSIGVQGIVPQHF. As DNA, the CDR3 is TGTGCCAGTAGTATAGGAGTCCAGGGAATAGTGCCCCAGCATTTT. The chain employs TRBV19 and TRBJ1-5; a weak D match, TRBD1 (5 bases). The CDR3 contains 15 residues. CDR1 and CDR2 (germline): LNHDA, SQIVND (reference sequence). V lost 1 base, J lost 9 bases, and 16 bases lay in between.

The chain couples TRBV2 to TRBJ2-7; the D gene is possibly TRBD1 (5 bases). The CDR3 is made up of 13 amino acids. Germline assignment: CDR1 SNHLY and CDR2 FYNNEI. Between the trimmed V and J ends, which lost 0 bases and 3 bases, there was a span of 6 bases. This chain's CDR3 is CASSEAQGYEQYF. The CDR3 DNA sequence: TGTGCCAGCAGTGAAGCGCAGGGCTACGAGCAGTACTTC.

The gene calls are TRBV5-8 and TRBJ2-3, with TRBD2 matching 14 bases. The trim removed 3 bases at V and 4 bases at J, leaving 7 bases unmatched. This CDR3 spans 17 amino acids. Germline V lookup: CDR1 SGHTS, CDR2 YDEGEE. CDR3 region: CASSSGLAGVGADTQYF. The CDR3 DNA follows: TGTGCCAGCAGCTCGGGACTAGCGGGAGTTGGGGCAGATACGCAGTATTTT.